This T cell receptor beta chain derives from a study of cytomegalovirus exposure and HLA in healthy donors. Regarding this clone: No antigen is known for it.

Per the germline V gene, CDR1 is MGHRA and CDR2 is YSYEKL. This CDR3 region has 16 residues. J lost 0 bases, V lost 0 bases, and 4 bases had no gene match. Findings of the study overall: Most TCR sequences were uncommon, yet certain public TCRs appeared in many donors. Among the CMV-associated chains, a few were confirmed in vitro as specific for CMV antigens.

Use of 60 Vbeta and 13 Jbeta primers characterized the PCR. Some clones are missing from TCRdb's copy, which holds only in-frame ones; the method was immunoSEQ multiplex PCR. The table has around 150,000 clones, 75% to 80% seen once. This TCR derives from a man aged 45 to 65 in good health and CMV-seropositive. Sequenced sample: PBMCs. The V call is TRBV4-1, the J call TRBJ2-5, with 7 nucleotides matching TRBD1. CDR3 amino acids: CASSQEGTVYQETQYF. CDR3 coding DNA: TGCGCCAGCAGCCAAGAAGGGACAGTGTACCAAGAGACCCAGTACTTC.